The present T cell receptor beta chain was sequenced within a study of metastatic and nonmetastatic thyroid tumors. Looking at the study overall: The authors compared repertoires across blood and tumor or nodule tissue from malignant and benign thyroid patients.

Turning to this clone: At one end the junction does not follow the germline gene, possibly because of a read error.

MiXCR re-clonotyped the PCR reads for TCRdb. The sample includes 30,000 to 35,000 clones, approximately 15% of them seen just once. The germline gives CDR1 ENHRY, CDR2 SYGVKD. This CDR3 spans 17 amino acids. Ahead of thyroid surgery, no patient had received treatment of any kind. Sequenced: blood. The TCR originated in a female donor with papillary thyroid cancer or a benign thyroid nodule (not recorded which). Some clones in this sample may be carry-over from other donors' samples. V is TRBV10-3 and J is TRBJ2-1, with D unclear. The CDR3 region is CAISDILGLRSYNEQFF. The CDR3 region has the DNA TGTGCCATAAGTGATATCTTGGGCTTAAGATCCTACAATGAGCAGTTCTTC.